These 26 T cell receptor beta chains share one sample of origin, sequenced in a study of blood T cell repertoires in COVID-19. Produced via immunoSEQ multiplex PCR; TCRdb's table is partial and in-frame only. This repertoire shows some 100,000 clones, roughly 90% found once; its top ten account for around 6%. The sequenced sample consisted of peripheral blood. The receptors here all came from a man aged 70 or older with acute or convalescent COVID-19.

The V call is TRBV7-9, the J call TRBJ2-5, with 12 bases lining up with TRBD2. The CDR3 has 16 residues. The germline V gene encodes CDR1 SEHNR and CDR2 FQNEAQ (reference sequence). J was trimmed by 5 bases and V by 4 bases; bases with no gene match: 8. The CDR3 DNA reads TGTGCCAGCAGCTCCAGGACTAGCGGGGTTGGGGAGACCCAGTACTTC. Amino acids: CASSSRTSGVGETQYF.

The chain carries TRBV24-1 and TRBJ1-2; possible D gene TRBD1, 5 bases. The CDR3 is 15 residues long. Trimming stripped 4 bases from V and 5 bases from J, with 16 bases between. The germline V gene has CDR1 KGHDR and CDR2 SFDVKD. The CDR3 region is CATSDFDRFKYGYTF. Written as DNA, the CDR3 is TGTGCCACCAGTGACTTCGACAGATTCAAATATGGCTACACCTTC.

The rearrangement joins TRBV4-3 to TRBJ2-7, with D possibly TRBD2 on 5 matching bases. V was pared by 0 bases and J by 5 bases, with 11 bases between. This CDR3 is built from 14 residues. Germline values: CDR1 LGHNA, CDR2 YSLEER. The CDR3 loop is CASSQDEGINEQYF. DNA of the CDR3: TGCGCCAGCAGCCAAGATGAGGGAATCAACGAGCAGTACTTC.

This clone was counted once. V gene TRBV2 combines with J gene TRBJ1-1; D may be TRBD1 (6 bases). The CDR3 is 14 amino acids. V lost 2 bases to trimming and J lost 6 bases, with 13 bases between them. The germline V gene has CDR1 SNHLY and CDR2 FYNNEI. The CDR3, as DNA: TGTGCCAGCAGTGAACAGTGGGGGCCCGCTGAAGCTTTCTTT. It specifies CASSEQWGPAEAFF.

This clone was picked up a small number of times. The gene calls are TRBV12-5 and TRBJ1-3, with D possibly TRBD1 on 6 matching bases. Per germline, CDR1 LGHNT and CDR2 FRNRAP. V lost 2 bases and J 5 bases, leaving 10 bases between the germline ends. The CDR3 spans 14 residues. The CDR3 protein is CASGLSDSRNTIYF. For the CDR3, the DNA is TGTGCTAGTGGTTTGTCGGACAGTCGAAACACCATATATTTT.

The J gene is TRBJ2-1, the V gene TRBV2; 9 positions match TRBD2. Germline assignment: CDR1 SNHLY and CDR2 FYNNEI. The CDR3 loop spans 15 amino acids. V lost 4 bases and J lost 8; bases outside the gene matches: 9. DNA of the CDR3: TGTGCCAGCAGTGCCCTAGCGGGAAAAGTAGATGAGCAGTTCTTC. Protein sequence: CASSALAGKVDEQFF. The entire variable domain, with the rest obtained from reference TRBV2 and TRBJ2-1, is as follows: EPEVTQTPSHQVTQMGQEVILRCVPISNHLYFYWYRQILGQKVEFLVSFYNNEISEKSEIFDDQFSVERPDGSNFTLKIRSTKLEDSAMYFCASSALAGKVDEQFFGPGTRLTVL.

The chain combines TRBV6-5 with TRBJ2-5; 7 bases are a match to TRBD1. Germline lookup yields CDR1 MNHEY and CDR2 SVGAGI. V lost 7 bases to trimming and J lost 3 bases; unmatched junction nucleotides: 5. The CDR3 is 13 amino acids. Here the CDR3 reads CASKTGQEETQYF. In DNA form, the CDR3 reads TGTGCCAGCAAAACCGGACAGGAAGAGACCCAGTACTTC.

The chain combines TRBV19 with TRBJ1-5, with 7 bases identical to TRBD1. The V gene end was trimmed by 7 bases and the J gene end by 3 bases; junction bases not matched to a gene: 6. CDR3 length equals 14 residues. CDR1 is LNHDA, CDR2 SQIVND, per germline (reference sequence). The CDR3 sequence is CASTSGQPNQPQHF. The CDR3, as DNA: TGTGCCAGTACCTCGGGACAGCCCAATCAGCCCCAGCATTTT.

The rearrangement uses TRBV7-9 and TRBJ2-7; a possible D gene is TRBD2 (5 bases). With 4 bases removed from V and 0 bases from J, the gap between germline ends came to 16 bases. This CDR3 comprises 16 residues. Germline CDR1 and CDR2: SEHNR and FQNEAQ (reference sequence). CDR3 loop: CASSYPSGKSSYEQYF. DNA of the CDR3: TGTGCCAGCAGCTACCCATCCGGGAAGAGCTCCTACGAGCAGTACTTC.

The CDR3 sequence is CASSYADSINYGYTF. CDR3 nucleotides: TGTGCCAGCAGTTACGCGGACAGCATAAACTATGGCTACACCTTC. This chain links TRBV6-2 or TRBV6-3 with TRBJ1-2, with D perhaps matching TRBD1 (6 bases). Per the germline V gene, CDR1 is MNHEY and CDR2 is SVGEGT. Between the trimmed V and J ends, which lost 2 bases and 2 bases, there was a span of 12 bases. The length of the CDR3 is 15 residues.

In nucleotides, the CDR3 is TGTGCCAGCAGCACACAATTGTGGATAAAACAGGGGGTCTATGGCTACACCTTC. Translation gives CASSTQLWIKQGVYGYTF. The chain recombines TRBV5-5 with TRBJ1-2, with 8 bases fitting TRBD1. CDR1 and CDR2 (germline): SGHKS, YYEKEE (reference sequence). The CDR3 contains 18 residues. J gave up 4 bases and V 4 bases, and 18 bases lay outside the gene matches.

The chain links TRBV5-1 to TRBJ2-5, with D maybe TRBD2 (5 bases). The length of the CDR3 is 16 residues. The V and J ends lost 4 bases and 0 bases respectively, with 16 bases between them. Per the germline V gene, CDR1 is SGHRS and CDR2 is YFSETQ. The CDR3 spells CASSQTSHKNQETQYF. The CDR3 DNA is TGCGCCAGCAGCCAAACTAGTCACAAGAACCAAGAGACCCAGTACTTC.

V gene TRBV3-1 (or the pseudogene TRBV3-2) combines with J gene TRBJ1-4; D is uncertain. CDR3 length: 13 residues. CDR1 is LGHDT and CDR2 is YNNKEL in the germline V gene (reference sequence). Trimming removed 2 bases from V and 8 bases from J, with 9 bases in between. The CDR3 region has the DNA TGTGCCAGCAGCCAAACGGAGACGGAAAAACTGTTTTTT. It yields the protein CASSQTETEKLFF.

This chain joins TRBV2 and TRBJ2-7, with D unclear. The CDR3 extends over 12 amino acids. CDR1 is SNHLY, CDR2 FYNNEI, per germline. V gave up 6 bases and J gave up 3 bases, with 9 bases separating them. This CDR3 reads CASRRNSYEQYF. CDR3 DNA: TGTGCCAGCAGACGAAACAGCTACGAGCAGTACTTC.

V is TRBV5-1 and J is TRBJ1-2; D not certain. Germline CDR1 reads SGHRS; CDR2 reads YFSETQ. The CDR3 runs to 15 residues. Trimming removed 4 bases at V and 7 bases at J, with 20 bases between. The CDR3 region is CASSPLGEGRGGYTF. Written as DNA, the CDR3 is TGCGCCAGCAGCCCCTTGGGCGAGGGCCGGGGTGGCTACACCTTC.

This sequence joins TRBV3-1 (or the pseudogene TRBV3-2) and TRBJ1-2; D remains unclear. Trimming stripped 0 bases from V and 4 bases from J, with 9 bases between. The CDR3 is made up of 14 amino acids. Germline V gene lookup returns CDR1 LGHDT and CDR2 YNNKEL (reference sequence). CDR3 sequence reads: CASSQDYGVYGYTF. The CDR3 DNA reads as TGTGCCAGCAGCCAAGATTACGGGGTCTATGGCTACACCTTC.

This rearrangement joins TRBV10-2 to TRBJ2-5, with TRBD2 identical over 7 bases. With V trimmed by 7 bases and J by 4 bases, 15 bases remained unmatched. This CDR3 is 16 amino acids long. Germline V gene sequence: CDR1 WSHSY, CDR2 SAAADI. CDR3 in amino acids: CASTSYRASGSETQYF. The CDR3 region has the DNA TGCGCCAGCACCTCATATCGGGCTAGCGGATCAGAGACCCAGTACTTC.

In nucleotides, the CDR3 is TGTGCCAGCAGTTCAGGGGTGAGTCAGCCCCAGCATTTT. Translating it yields CASSSGVSQPQHF. The chain employs TRBV28 and TRBJ1-5; D possibly corresponds to TRBD1 (6 bases). Per the germline V gene, CDR1 is MDHEN and CDR2 is SYDVKM. The CDR3 spans 13 residues. The V gene lost 4 bases and the J gene lost 6 bases, with 10 bases spanning the gap.

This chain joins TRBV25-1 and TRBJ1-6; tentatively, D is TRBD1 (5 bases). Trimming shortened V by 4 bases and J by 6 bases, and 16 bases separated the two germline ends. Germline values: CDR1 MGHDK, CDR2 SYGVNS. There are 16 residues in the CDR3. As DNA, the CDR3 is TGTGCCAGCAGTGCTGAATGGGGGGGTTTTAATTCACCCCTCCACTTT. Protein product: CASSAEWGGFNSPLHF. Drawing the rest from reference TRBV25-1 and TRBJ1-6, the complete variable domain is EADIYQTPRYLVIGTGKKITLECSQTMGHDKMYWYQQDPGMELHLIHYSYGVNSTEKGDLSSESTVSRIRTEHFPLTLESARPSHTSQYLCASSAEWGGFNSPLHFGNGTRLTVT.

CDR3 protein: CATSRERGGEKLFF. CDR3 sequence (DNA): TGTGCCACCAGCAGAGAAAGGGGGGGTGAAAAACTGTTTTTT. This rearrangement joins TRBV15 to TRBJ1-4, with a possible D match to TRBD1 (6 bases). The CDR3 loop spans 14 amino acids. Looked up from germline, CDR1 is LNHNV and CDR2 is YYDKDF (reference sequence). V lost 0 bases, J lost 7 bases, and 9 bases lay in between.

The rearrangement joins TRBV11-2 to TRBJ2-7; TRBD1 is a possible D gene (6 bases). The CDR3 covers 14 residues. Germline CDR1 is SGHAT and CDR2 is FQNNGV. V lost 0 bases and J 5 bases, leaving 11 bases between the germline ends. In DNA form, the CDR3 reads TGTGCCAGCAGCTTAGACGGCAGGGGACACGAGCAGTACTTC. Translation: CASSLDGRGHEQYF.

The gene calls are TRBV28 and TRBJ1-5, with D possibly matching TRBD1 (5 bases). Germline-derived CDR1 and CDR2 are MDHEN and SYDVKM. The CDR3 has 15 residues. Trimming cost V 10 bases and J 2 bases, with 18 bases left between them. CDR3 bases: TGTGCCACCGAAACAATGACAGTTGGCAATCAGCCCCAGCATTTT. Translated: CATETMTVGNQPQHF.

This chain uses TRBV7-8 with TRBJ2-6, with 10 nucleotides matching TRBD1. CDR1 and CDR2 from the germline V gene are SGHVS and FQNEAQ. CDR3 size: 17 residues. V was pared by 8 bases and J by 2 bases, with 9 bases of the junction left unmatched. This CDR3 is CASSLGQGSPGANVLTF. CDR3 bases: TGTGCCAGCTCGTTGGGACAGGGGTCTCCTGGGGCCAACGTCCTGACTTTC.

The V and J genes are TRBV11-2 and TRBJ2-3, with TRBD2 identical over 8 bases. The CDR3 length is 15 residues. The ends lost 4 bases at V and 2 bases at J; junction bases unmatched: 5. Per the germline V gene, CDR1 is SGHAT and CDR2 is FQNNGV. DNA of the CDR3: TGTGCCAGCAGCTCAATGGGACTAGTCACAGATACGCAGTATTTT. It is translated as CASSSMGLVTDTQYF.

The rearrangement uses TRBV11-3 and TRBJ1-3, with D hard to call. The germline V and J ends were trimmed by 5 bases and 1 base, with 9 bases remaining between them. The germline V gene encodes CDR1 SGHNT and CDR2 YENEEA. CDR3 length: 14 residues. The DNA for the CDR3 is TGTGCCAGCAGCCCCCCGGGGTCTGGAAACACCATATATTTT. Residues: CASSPPGSGNTIYF. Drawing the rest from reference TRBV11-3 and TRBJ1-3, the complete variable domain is EAGVVQSPRYKIIEKKQPVAFWCNPISGHNTLYWYLQNLGQGPELLIRYENEEAVDDSQLPKDRFSAERLKGVDSTLKIQPAELGDSAVYLCASSPPGSGNTIYFGEGSWLTVV.

CDR3 coding DNA: TGTGCCAGCAGTTCGTCAGGGGAGGGCTACGAGCAGTACTTC. Protein product: CASSSSGEGYEQYF. The rearrangement links TRBV13 to TRBJ2-7; D is perhaps TRBD2 (7 bases). Trimming removed 6 bases at V and 3 bases at J, with 15 bases between. There are 14 residues in the CDR3. Germline V CDR1 and CDR2: PRHDT, FYEKMQ (reference sequence).